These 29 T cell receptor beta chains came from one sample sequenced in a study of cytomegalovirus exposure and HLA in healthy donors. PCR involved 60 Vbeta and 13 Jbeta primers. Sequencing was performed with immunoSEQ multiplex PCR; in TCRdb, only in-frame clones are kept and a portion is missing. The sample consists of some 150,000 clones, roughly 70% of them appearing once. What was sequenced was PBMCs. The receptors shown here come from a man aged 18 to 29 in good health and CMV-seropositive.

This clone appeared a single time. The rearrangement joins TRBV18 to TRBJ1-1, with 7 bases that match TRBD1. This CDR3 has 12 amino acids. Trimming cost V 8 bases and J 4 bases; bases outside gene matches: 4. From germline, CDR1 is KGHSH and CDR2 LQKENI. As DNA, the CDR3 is TGTGCCAGCCAGGGGGTTGGCACTGAAGCTTTCTTT. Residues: CASQGVGTEAFF.

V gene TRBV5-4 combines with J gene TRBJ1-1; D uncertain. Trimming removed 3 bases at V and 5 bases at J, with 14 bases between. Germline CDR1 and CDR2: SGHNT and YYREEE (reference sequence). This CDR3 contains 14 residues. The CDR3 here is CASSWGGRDTEAFF. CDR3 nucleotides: TGTGCCAGCAGCTGGGGAGGTAGGGATACTGAAGCTTTCTTT.

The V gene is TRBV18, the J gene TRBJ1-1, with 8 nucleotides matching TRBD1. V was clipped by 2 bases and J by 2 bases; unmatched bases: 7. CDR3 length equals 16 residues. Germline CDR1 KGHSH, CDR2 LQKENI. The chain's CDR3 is CASSPTIAGGNTEAFF. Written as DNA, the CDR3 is TGTGCCAGCTCACCAACCATCGCAGGGGGCAACACTGAAGCTTTCTTT.

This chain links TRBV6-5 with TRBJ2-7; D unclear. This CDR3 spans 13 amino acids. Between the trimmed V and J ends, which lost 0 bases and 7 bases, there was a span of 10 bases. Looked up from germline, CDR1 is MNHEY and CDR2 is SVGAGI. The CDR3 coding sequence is TGTGCCAGCAGTTACTCGCAGGTTACGGAGCAGTACTTC. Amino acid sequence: CASSYSQVTEQYF.

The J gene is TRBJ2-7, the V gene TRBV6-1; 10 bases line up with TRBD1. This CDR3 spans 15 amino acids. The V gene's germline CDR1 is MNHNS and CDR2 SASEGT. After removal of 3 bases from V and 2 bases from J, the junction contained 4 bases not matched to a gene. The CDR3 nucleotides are TGTGCCAGCAGTGACGGGACAGGGGTCCCCTACGAGCAGTACTTC. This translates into CASSDGTGVPYEQYF.

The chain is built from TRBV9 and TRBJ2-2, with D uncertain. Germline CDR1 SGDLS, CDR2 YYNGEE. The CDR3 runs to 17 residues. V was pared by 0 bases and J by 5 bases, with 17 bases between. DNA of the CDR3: TGTGCCAGCAGCGTAGACCTCGCTAGTTACCTTACCGGGGAGCTGTTTTTT. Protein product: CASSVDLASYLTGELFF.

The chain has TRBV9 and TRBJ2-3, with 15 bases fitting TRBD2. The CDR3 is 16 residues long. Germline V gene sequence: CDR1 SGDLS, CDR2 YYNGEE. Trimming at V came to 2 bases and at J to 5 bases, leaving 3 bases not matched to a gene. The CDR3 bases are TGTGCCAGCAGCGTGGGACTAGCGGGAGGAGTAGATACGCAGTATTTT. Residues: CASSVGLAGGVDTQYF.

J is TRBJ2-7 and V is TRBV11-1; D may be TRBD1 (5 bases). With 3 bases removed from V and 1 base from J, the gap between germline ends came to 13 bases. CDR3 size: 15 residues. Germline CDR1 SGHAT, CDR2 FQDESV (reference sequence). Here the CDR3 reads CASSFSDIFSYEQYF. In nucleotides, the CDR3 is TGTGCCAGCAGCTTTTCGGACATCTTTTCCTACGAGCAGTACTTC.

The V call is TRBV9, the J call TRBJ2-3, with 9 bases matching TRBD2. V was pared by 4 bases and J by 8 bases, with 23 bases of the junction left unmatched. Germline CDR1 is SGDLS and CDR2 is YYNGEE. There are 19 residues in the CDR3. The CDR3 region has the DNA TGTGCCAGCAGCCTAAGCCTGGCGGGAGGGACAGATCGCCGGGCTACGCAGTATTTT. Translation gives CASSLSLAGGTDRRATQYF.

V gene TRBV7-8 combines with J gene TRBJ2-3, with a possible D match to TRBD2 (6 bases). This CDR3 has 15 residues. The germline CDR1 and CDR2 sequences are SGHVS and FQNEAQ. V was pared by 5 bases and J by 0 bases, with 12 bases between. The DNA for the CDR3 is TGTGCCAGCAGCCCCTTTGCGGGGAGCACAGATACGCAGTATTTT. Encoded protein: CASSPFAGSTDTQYF.

The CDR3 sequence: CASSTYTGETQYF. The CDR3 bases are TGCGCCAGCAGCACATACACAGGGGAGACCCAGTACTTC. V is TRBV5-1 and J is TRBJ2-5, with a tentative D call TRBD1 (6 bases). The CDR3 consists of 13 residues. The germline V gene has CDR1 SGHRS and CDR2 YFSETQ. The germline V and J ends were trimmed by 4 bases and 5 bases, with 12 bases remaining between them.

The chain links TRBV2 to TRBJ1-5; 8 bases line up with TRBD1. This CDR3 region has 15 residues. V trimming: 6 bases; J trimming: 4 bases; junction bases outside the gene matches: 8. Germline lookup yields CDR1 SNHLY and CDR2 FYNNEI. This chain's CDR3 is CASSWDRTFNQPQHF. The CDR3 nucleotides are TGTGCCAGCAGCTGGGACAGGACTTTTAATCAGCCCCAGCATTTT. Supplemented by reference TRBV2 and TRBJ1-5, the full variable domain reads EPEVTQTPSHQVTQMGQEVILRCVPISNHLYFYWYRQILGQKVEFLVSFYNNEISEKSEIFDDQFSVERPDGSNFTLKIRSTKLEDSAMYFCASSWDRTFNQPQHFGDGTRLSIL.

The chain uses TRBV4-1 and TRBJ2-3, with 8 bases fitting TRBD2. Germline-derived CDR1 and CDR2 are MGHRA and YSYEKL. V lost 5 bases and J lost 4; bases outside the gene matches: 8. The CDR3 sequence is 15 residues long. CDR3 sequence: CASSGRGAAPDTQYF. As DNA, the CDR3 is TGCGCCAGCAGCGGGCGGGGGGCGGCACCAGATACGCAGTATTTT.

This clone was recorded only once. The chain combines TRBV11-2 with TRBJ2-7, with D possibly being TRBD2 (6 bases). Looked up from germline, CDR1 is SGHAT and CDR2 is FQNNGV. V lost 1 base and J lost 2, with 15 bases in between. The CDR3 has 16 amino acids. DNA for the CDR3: TGTGCCAGCAGCTTAGGACGGGGGTCTAAAACCTACGAGCAGTACTTC. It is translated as CASSLGRGSKTYEQYF.

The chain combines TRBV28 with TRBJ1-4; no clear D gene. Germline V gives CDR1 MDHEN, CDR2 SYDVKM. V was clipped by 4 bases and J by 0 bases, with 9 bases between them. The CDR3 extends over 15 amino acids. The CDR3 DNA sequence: TGTGCCAGCAGTTCCCCCACACCAACTAATGAAAAACTGTTTTTT. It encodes CASSSPTPTNEKLFF.

For the CDR3, the DNA is TGTGCCAGCAGCTTGGTTGGCAGGGGGCCAACTGAAGCTTTCTTT. Amino acids: CASSLVGRGPTEAFF. The gene calls are TRBV5-4 and TRBJ1-1; 8 nucleotides align to TRBD1. The CDR3 contains 15 residues. V gave up 0 bases and J gave up 5 bases; unmatched junction bases: 6. CDR1 SGHNT and CDR2 YYREEE come from the germline V gene (reference sequence).

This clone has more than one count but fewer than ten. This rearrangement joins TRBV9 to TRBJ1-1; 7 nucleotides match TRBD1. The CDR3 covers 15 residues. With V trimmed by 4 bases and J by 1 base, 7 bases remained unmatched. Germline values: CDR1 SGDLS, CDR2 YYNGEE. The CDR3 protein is CASSPLPGGNTEAFF. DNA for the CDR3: TGTGCCAGCAGCCCGTTGCCAGGGGGGAACACTGAAGCTTTCTTT.

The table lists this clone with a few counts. The CDR3 DNA sequence: TGTGCCAGCAAAAGTCAGGGGAAAGAGACCCAGTACTTC. This sequence encodes CASKSQGKETQYF. This chain uses TRBV28 with TRBJ2-5, with D maybe TRBD1 (6 bases). Germline CDR1 reads MDHEN; CDR2 reads SYDVKM. The CDR3 runs 13 residues. The ends were cut back, 7 bases at V and 3 bases at J, with 12 bases in the middle.

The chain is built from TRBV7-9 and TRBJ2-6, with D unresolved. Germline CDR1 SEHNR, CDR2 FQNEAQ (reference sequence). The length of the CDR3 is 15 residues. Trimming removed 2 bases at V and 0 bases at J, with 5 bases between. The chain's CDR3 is CASSLSVSGANVLTF. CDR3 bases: TGTGCCAGCAGCTTATCGGTCTCTGGGGCCAACGTCCTGACTTTC.

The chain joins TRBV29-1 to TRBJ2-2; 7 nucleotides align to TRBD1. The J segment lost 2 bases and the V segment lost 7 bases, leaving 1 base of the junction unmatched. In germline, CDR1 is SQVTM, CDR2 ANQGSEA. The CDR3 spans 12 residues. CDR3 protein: CSGQGNTGELFF. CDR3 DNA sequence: TGCAGCGGACAGGGTAACACCGGGGAGCTGTTTTTT.

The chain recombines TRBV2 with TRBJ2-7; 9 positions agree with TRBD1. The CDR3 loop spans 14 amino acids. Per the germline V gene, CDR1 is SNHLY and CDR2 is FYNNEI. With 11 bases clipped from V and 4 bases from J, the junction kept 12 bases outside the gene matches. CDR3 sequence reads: CASFRGTGWYEQYF. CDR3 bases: TGTGCCTCCTTTCGTGGGACAGGGTGGTACGAGCAGTACTTC.

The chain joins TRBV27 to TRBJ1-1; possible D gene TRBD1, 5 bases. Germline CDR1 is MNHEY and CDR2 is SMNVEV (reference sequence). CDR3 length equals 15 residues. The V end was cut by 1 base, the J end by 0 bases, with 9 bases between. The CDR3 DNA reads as TGTGCCAGCAGTTTATTGGAGGGGATGAACACTGAAGCTTTCTTT. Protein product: CASSLLEGMNTEAFF.

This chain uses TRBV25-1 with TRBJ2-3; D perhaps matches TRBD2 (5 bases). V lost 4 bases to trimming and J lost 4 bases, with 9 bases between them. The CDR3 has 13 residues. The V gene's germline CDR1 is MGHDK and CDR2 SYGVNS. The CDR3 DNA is TGTGCCAGCAGTGGGCTAGCCGCAGATACGCAGTATTTT. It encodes CASSGLAADTQYF.

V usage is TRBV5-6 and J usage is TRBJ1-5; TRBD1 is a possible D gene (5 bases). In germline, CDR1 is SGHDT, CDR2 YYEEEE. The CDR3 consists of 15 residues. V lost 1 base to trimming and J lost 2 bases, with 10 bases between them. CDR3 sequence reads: CASSLMGGGNQPQHF. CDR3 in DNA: TGTGCCAGCAGCTTGATGGGGGGTGGCAATCAGCCCCAGCATTTT.

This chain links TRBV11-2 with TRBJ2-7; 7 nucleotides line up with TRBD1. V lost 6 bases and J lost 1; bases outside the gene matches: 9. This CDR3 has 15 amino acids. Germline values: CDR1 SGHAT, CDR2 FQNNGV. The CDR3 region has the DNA TGTGCCAGCAGTCGACCCCGGGACAGTTCCTACGAGCAGTACTTC. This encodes CASSRPRDSSYEQYF.

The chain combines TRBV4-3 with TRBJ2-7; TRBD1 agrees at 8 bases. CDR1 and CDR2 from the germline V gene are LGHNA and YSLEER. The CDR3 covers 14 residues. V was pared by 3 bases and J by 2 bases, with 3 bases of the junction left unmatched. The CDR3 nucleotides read TGCGCCAGCAGCCACGGACAGGGAACCTACGAGCAGTACTTC. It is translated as CASSHGQGTYEQYF.

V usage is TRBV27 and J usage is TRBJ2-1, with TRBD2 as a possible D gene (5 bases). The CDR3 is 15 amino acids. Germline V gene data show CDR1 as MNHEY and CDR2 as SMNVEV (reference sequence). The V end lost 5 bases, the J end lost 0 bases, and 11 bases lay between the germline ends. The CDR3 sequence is CASSQTSSSYNEQFF. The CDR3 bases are TGTGCCAGCAGTCAAACTAGTTCCTCCTACAATGAGCAGTTCTTC.

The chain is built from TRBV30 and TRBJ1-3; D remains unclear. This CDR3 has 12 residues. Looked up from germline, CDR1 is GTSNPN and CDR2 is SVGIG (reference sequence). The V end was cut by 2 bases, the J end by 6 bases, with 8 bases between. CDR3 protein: CAWSLPKNTIYF. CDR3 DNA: TGTGCCTGGAGTTTACCTAAAAACACCATATATTTT.

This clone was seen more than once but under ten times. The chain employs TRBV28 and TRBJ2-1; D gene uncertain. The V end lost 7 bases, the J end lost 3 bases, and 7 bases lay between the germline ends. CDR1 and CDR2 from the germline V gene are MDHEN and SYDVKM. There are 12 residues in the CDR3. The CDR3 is CASTRLYNEQFF. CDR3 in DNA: TGTGCCAGCACCAGGCTCTACAATGAGCAGTTCTTC.